This T cell receptor beta chain is from a study of early T cells in non-severe SARS-CoV-2 infection. The wider study: It was bulk RNA from unsorted whole blood that was sequenced, and the chains were unpaired. Notes on the study in general: Anti-spike CD8 specificities were favored by VDJdb matching, whose results missed private and CD4 specificities.

This clonotype has at least ten counts. Its antigen is as yet unknown. Losses at the gene ends were 5 bases for V and 5 bases for J; bases not matched to a gene: 11. The CDR3 totals 16 residues. The germline gives CDR1 SGHTA, CDR2 FQGTGA. Molecules of cDNA were individually given unique molecular identifiers that were attached to them. MiXCR, applied by TCRdb to the 5' RACE reads, yields one record per CDR3 protein. The data show under 25,000 distinct CDR3 sequences, roughly 4.6% seen once. This receptor was taken from an adult who was a healthcare worker with PCR-confirmed SARS-CoV-2 infection or an uninfected control (not recorded which). The chain combines TRBV7-3 with TRBJ2-1; 8 positions match TRBD2. The sequencing sample was made of whole blood. Here the CDR3 reads CASSNKVGRANNEQFF. CDR3 nucleotide sequence: TGTGCCAGCAGCAATAAAGTCGGGAGGGCGAACAATGAGCAGTTCTTC.